This T cell receptor beta chain was documented in a study of shared clonotypes between healthy human individuals (dated by TCRdb to 2018 to 2021). Context from the whole study: The cohort comprised a couple of women and a few men aged 18 to 49 years. For each donor, three plates each were used for CD4 naive and CD4 memory, two plates were used for CD8 naive, and one plate was used for CD8 memory. Libraries were prepared and TCR repertoires were sequenced by different laboratories using diverse techniques, in order to increase sequencing depth and limit assay-specific biases. Between about 0.94 and 10 billion PBMCs per donor were obtained by leukapheresis. The study deeply sequenced blood TCR repertoires of 5 or 6 healthy adults to estimate repertoire size and the extent of clonotype sharing between individuals. Results the study describes overall, beyond this receptor: Higher generation probabilities were observed for clonotypes shared by all four sorted-subset donors than for non-shared clonotypes. The small number of donors limited the genetic and exposure-history diversity represented. Pairwise subsampling led to the expectation that sequencing depth would affect the degree of clonotype sharing among donors. Estimated clonotype richness was generally larger for naive than for memory subsets. About 5% of naive CD4, 3.5% of naive CD8, around 2.3% of memory CD4, and 0.35% to 0.4% of memory CD8 clonotypes were shared across several donors. Sampling was limited to blood, and TCR repertoires in tissue likely differ from TCR repertoires in blood. Incomplete sequencing was indicated by rarefaction of sorted-subset datasets, despite the large sequencing depth.

In regard to this clone: No cognate antigen has been identified for it. Per-base quality was not reported, and no clone a single base away is much larger than it.

Using the deep immunoSEQ assay, multiplex PCR amplified TCR CDR3 regions from genomic DNA. Genomic DNA extracted from each cell subset was distributed evenly over all wells of several immunoSEQ 96-well plates, and each plate served as one replicate. Each replicate PCR for sorted subsets received approximately 220 ng genomic DNA, equal to 28,000 or so T cell genomes. Purified libraries were quantified with a Qubit 3.0 fluorometer, sized on a Bioanalyzer 2100, and re-quantified with the KAPA Library Quantification kit. Every immunoSEQ 96-well plate was sequenced on a separate single-read 150-cycle Illumina NextSeq 550 flow cell. The original methods were these. The immunoSEQ output contained only junctional sequences without quality scores, so filtering could not match that applied to full-length reads. Sequences were annotated with PyIR, a Python wrapper for IgBLAST v1.9, using IMGT germline references to assign V/J genes and CDR3. Reads were filtered out if the reads had weak V/J assignments (E-value above 1e-6), no CDR3, stop codons, out-of-frame junctions, or ambiguous translated residues. A V3J clonotype was defined by an identical inferred V gene, J gene, and CDR3 amino acid sequence. Percentage overlap between repertoires was computed as shared unique clonotypes divided by the size of the smaller repertoire. Richness of each repertoire was evaluated using RTK rarefaction, the Chao1 estimator, and Recon v2.1 estimates of unobserved clonotypes. Generation probabilities for all TCRbeta clonotypes obtained by the gDNA method from a handful of donors were computed using OLGA. Drawn from immuneACCESS, this table holds only the in-frame rearrangements with V and J called that TCRdb kept. Clones are partly lost; checked studies trace under half to an unresolved V gene and leave the rest unexplained. That table furnishes V, J and clone size, whereas the DNA furnished D and trimming. The sample table contains roughly 590,000 clones; only one count was recorded for about 95% of them. In total, the top ten clones hold over 0.09% of the sample.

For the CD8 naive samples, CD45RO-negative cells were positively selected for CCR7, yielding a CD45RA+CCR7+ population from which TemRA cells were excluded. Donors were healthy HIV-negative adults with no recently reported acute infections or vaccinations. Every donor was a Caucasian adult residing in Nashville, Tennessee, USA. Blood was obtained by leukapheresis, after which PBMCs were separated by Ficoll-Histopaque density gradient centrifugation and cryopreserved in liquid nitrogen vapor phase. Analytical flow cytometry was used to check the purity and quantity of each magnetically sorted T cell population. Genomic DNA was isolated from every sorted fraction and measured by UV absorbance on a Nanodrop 2000c. Between the V and J ends, shortened by 10 bases and 3 bases respectively, the junction contains 12 bases. Measured from the cysteine to the phenylalanine, the CDR3 is 12 residues long. Only CDR3 DNA remains: 36 bases, in frame from the first base. The germline V gene provides CDR1 SGHTA and CDR2 FQGNSA.

The sequence joins TRBV7-2 to TRBJ1-1; a weak D assignment points to TRBD1 (6 bases agree). The clonotype comes from a woman in her twenties or thirties in good health. Sequences were obtained from naive CD8+ T cells sorted from blood. The cell subset or site tag for this specimen amounts to: CD45RA+CCR7+. The CDR3 is CAKQGRDTEAFF. In nucleotides, the sequence is TGTGCCAAGCAGGGGAGGGACACTGAAGCTTTCTTT. The full variable domain, with segments outside the CDR3 supplied by the reference TRBV7-2 and TRBJ1-1 proteins, appears as GAGVSQSPSNKVTEKGKDVELRCDPISGHTALYWYRQSLGQGLEFLIYFQGNSAPDKSGLPSDRFSAERTGGSVSTLTIQRTQQEDSAVYLCAKQGRDTEAFFGQGTRLTVV.